This T cell receptor beta chain was recorded in a study of Ad26.COV2.S vaccination and SARS-CoV-2 variants. Looking at the study overall: Intramuscularly, Ad26.COV2.S was given either once or twice, 56 days apart.

Findings and caveats of the study: The placebo group had lower spike-specific TCR breadth than the vaccine recipients did. Reported post-vaccination CD8+ and CD4+ T cell responses to spike showed substantial breadth.

Treatment reported: some 20 received Ad26.COV2.S at low or high dose, single or two shots; several received placebo; per-sample allocation not given. The study sampled participants on day 63 after the first vaccine or placebo injection. An adult of 18-55 years in Boston served as donor. Method: immunoSEQ multiplex PCR; TCRdb's copy keeps in-frame clones and lacks some. The data show roughly 510,000 clones, with roughly 87% seen just once and 10% to 15% held by the top ten. V gave up 3 bases and J gave up 8 bases, with 7 bases separating them. This CDR3 is built from 11 residues. Germline CDR1 MDHEN, CDR2 SYDVKM. Comments on this clone: The target antigen is unknown.

This sequence joins TRBV28 and TRBJ1-1, with D unresolved. The receptor was isolated from a person between 18 and 65 years old who received the Ad26.COV2.S COVID-19 vaccine or a placebo. The sample was peripheral blood, taken in a trial of Ad26.COV2.S vaccine versus placebo. CDR3 sequence: CASSFTGEAFF. CDR3 coding DNA: TGTGCCAGCAGTTTTACGGGGGAAGCTTTCTTT.